This T cell receptor (beta chain) is from a study of blood T cell repertoires in COVID-19. Study-level information: Sites in the United States, Italy and Spain provided acute and convalescent COVID-19 samples. Sources were T cells, B-cell-depleted T cells, or PBMCs; the material itself was cDNA or gDNA.

Looked up from germline, CDR1 is LNHDA and CDR2 is SQIVND (reference sequence). CDR3 length: 15 amino acids. Trimming shortened V by 9 bases and J by 3 bases, and 15 bases separated the two germline ends. Per the study methods: Amplified reference gene primers provided the basis for estimating nucleated cell counts. TCRdb's table, derived via immunoSEQ multiplex PCR, lists solely in-frame clones and lacks some. V and J calls and clone size follow that table, whereas D and trimming were derived from the DNA. The sample has some 58,000 clones, 90% seen once; the top ten hold roughly 6.2%. The TCR comes from a man aged 35-49 years with acute or convalescent COVID-19. The specimen sequenced was peripheral blood. The chain has TRBV19 and TRBJ1-6; TRBD1 is a possible D gene (5 bases). CDR3 DNA: TGTGCCAGCTCAACCCCGGACATCTATAATTCACCCCTCCACTTT. Protein: CASSTPDIYNSPLHF.